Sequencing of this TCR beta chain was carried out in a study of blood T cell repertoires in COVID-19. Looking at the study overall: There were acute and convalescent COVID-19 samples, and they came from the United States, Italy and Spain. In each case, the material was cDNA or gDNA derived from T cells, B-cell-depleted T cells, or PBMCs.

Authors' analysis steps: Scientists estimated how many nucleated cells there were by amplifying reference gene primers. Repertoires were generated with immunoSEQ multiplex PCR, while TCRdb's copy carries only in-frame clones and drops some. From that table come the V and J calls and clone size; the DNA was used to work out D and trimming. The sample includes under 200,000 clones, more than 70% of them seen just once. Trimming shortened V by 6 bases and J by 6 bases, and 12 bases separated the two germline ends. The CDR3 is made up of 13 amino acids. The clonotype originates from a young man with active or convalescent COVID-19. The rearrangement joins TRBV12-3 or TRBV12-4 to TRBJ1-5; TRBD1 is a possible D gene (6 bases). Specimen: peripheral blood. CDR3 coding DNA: TGTGCCAGCAGGCAGGGGCAGGTTCAGCCCCAGCATTTT. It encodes CASRQGQVQPQHF.